The 22 T cell receptor beta chains below come from one sample, sequenced in a study of blood T cell repertoires in COVID-19. Generated by immunoSEQ multiplex PCR, the TCRdb table keeps only in-frame clones and is missing some. The table shows around 99,000 clones, with approximately 90% occurring only once. The sample taken for sequencing was peripheral blood. All receptors come from a woman in her twenties or thirties with acute or convalescent COVID-19.

Concerning this clone: The sample carries other DNA sequences with the same CDR3. The rearrangement joins TRBV27 to TRBJ2-7, with TRBD2 identical over 12 bases. V lost 5 bases and J lost 0; bases outside the gene matches: 5. Germline assignment: CDR1 MNHEY and CDR2 SMNVEV (reference sequence). The CDR3 loop spans 16 amino acids. CDR3 region: CASSLLAGGISYEQYF. Written as DNA, the CDR3 is TGTGCCAGCAGTCTCCTAGCGGGAGGGATCTCCTACGAGCAGTACTTC.

The rearrangement links TRBV27 to TRBJ1-1; the D gene is possibly TRBD1 (6 bases). Trimming left V 6 bases short and J 1 base short, with 12 bases between. Germline loops: CDR1 MNHEY, CDR2 SMNVEV (reference sequence). The length of the CDR3 is 14 residues. The CDR3 here is CASRLQGTNTEAFF. CDR3 nucleotides: TGTGCCAGCAGGTTACAGGGAACGAACACTGAAGCTTTCTTT.

The CDR3 nucleotides are TGTGCCAGCAGCTTAGAACTAGCGGGGATCGCCGGCACAGATACGCAGTATTTT. It codes for CASSLELAGIAGTDTQYF. V and J are TRBV13 and TRBJ2-3; 10 nucleotides agree with TRBD2. After removal of 1 base from V and 1 base from J, the junction contained 8 bases not matched to a gene. The CDR3 loop spans 18 amino acids. The germline gives CDR1 PRHDT, CDR2 FYEKMQ (reference sequence).

Only one count was recorded for this clone. The rearrangement joins TRBV2 to TRBJ1-2; 8 nucleotides line up with TRBD1. Germline values: CDR1 SNHLY, CDR2 FYNNEI. Losses at the gene ends were 8 bases for V and 4 bases for J; bases not matched to a gene: 3. There are 12 residues in the CDR3. CDR3 region: CASGGQGYGYTF. The CDR3 DNA follows: TGTGCCAGCGGTGGACAGGGCTATGGCTACACCTTC.

This chain links TRBV27 with TRBJ2-1, with 8 bases matching TRBD2. The length of the CDR3 is 15 residues. V was pared by 10 bases and J by 1 base, with 9 bases of the junction left unmatched. Germline V CDR1 and CDR2: MNHEY, SMNVEV (reference sequence). In nucleotides, the CDR3 is TGTGCCACCAGGACTAGCCTGTGGTCCTACAATGAGCAGTTCTTC. This sequence encodes CATRTSLWSYNEQFF.

This chain uses TRBV7-6 with TRBJ2-7; possibly TRBD2 for D (6 bases). The V and J ends lost 2 bases and 0 bases respectively, with 11 bases between them. Germline V lookup: CDR1 SGHVS, CDR2 FNYEAQ. The CDR3 loop spans 15 amino acids. CDR3 bases: TGTGCCAGCAGCTTACGGTTCGGGAGCTCCTACGAGCAGTACTTC. It encodes CASSLRFGSSYEQYF.

The CDR3 sequence is CASTLGLAGAYEQYF. CDR3 nucleotides: TGTGCCAGCACCTTAGGACTAGCGGGAGCCTACGAGCAGTACTTC. The V gene is TRBV5-8, the J gene TRBJ2-7, with 13 bases fitting TRBD2. V trimming: 6 bases; J trimming: 2 bases; junction bases outside the gene matches: 5. The CDR3 runs to 15 residues. Germline CDR1 is SGHTS and CDR2 is YDEGEE. Full variable domain (outside the CDR3, taken from reference TRBV5-8 and TRBJ2-7): EAGVTQSPTHLIKTRGQQATLRCSPISGHTSVYWYQQALGLGLQFLLWYDEGEERNRGNFPPRFSGRQFPNYSSELNVNALELEDSALYLCASTLGLAGAYEQYFGPGTRLTVT.

The V and J genes are TRBV19 and TRBJ1-1; D is unresolved. CDR1 and CDR2 from the germline V gene are LNHDA and SQIVND (reference sequence). The V gene lost 2 bases and the J gene lost 3 bases, with 7 bases spanning the gap. This CDR3 is 13 amino acids long. The CDR3 DNA reads TGTGCCAGTAGTATACAGCGGGACACTGAAGCTTTCTTT. Translating gives CASSIQRDTEAFF.

This clone was counted a few times. This rearrangement joins TRBV14 to TRBJ1-1, with D unresolved. Trimming pared 0 bases from V and 11 bases from J, leaving 16 bases between. CDR1 SGHDN and CDR2 FVKESK come from the germline V gene. The length of the CDR3 is 14 residues. CDR3 in amino acids: CASSQELRRGEAFF. For the CDR3, the DNA is TGTGCCAGCAGCCAAGAGTTGCGCCGGGGTGAGGCTTTCTTT.

The chain carries TRBV19 and TRBJ1-6, with a tentative D call TRBD1 (6 bases). The V end lost 3 bases, the J end lost 7 bases, and 19 bases lay between the germline ends. Germline CDR1 reads LNHDA; CDR2 reads SQIVND (reference sequence). The CDR3 extends over 17 amino acids. CDR3 protein: CASSIGTWGLENSPLHF. The CDR3 region has the DNA TGTGCCAGTAGTATCGGCACGTGGGGGCTGGAAAATTCACCCCTCCACTTT. Together with reference TRBV19 and TRBJ1-6, the CDR3 gives the full variable domain: DGGITQSPKYLFRKEGQNVTLSCEQNLNHDAMYWYRQDPGQGLRLIYYSQIVNDFQKGDIAEGYSVSREKKESFPLTVTSAQKNPTAFYLCASSIGTWGLENSPLHFGNGTRLTVT.

The chain carries TRBV19 and TRBJ1-5; D remains ambiguous. Germline V lookup: CDR1 LNHDA, CDR2 SQIVND (reference sequence). The CDR3 sequence is 14 residues long. Trimming left V 3 bases short and J 6 bases short, with 12 bases between. The DNA of the CDR3 is TGTGCCAGTAGTATGAAATCCCTCAGTCAGCCCCAGCATTTT. The encoded protein is CASSMKSLSQPQHF.

The chain combines TRBV28 with TRBJ1-5; D unclear. Per the germline V gene, CDR1 is MDHEN and CDR2 is SYDVKM. This CDR3 has 15 amino acids. V lost 1 base, J lost 4 bases, and 11 bases lay in between. CDR3 nucleotides: TGTGCCAGCAGTTTATATAGGAGATCAAATCAGCCCCAGCATTTT. Translated: CASSLYRRSNQPQHF.

Here the CDR3 DNA reads TGTGCCAGTAGTGATCTTGAGGTGTGGTACTATGGCTACACCTTC. Translated, it gives CASSDLEVWYYGYTF. This chain links TRBV19 with TRBJ1-2; unclear D gene. The germline CDR1 and CDR2 sequences are LNHDA and SQIVND (reference sequence). Trimming cost V 5 bases and J 3 bases, with 16 bases left between them. This CDR3 contains 15 residues.

The gene calls are TRBV5-1 and TRBJ2-7; 14 bases line up with TRBD2. The J segment lost 4 bases and the V segment lost 4 bases, leaving 7 bases of the junction unmatched. Germline values: CDR1 SGHRS, CDR2 YFSETQ. The CDR3 has 16 residues. This chain's CDR3 is CASSTGLAGGHYEQYF. CDR3 sequence (DNA): TGCGCCAGCAGCACCGGACTAGCGGGGGGCCATTACGAGCAGTACTTC.

This rearrangement joins TRBV11-2 to TRBJ2-1, with TRBD2 matching 8 bases. The CDR3 is made up of 18 amino acids. Germline trimming cut 1 base from V and 0 bases from J; bases unmatched to any gene: 8. Germline CDR1 is SGHAT and CDR2 is FQNNGV. The CDR3, as DNA: TGTGCCAGCAGCTTAGGTGTCACGGGGGGGCTCTCCTACAATGAGCAGTTCTTC. It encodes CASSLGVTGGLSYNEQFF. Filled out from reference TRBV11-2 and TRBJ2-1, the complete variable domain reads EAGVAQSPRYKIIEKRQSVAFWCNPISGHATLYWYQQILGQGPKLLIQFQNNGVVDDSQLPKDRFSAERLKGVDSTLKIQPAKLEDSAVYLCASSLGVTGGLSYNEQFFGPGTRLTVL.

V gene TRBV28 combines with J gene TRBJ1-6; D remains unclear. CDR1 and CDR2 (germline): MDHEN, SYDVKM. Trimming removed 8 bases from V and 3 bases from J, with 8 bases in between. This CDR3 spans 13 amino acids. The CDR3 DNA reads TGTGCCAGCTACGGAGTCTATAATTCACCCCTCCACTTT. Residues: CASYGVYNSPLHF.

The CDR3 protein is CASSWSSDQPQHF. Here the CDR3 DNA reads TGTGCCAGCAGCTGGAGCTCTGACCAGCCCCAGCATTTT. The V gene is TRBV5-5, the J gene TRBJ1-5; D unclear. CDR1 is SGHKS and CDR2 is YYEKEE in the germline V gene (reference sequence). This CDR3 has 13 amino acids. The V end was cut by 3 bases, the J end by 7 bases, with 11 bases between.

In nucleotides, the CDR3 is TGTGCCAGCAGCGTCAACCGGGCAACTAATGAAAAACTGTTTTTT. Translating it yields CASSVNRATNEKLFF. This sequence joins TRBV6-5 and TRBJ1-4; the D is unclear. V gave up 6 bases and J gave up 0 bases, with 11 bases separating them. CDR3 length equals 15 residues. Germline-derived CDR1 and CDR2 are MNHEY and SVGAGI.

The chain couples TRBV9 to TRBJ2-3, with 7 bases identical to TRBD1. The J segment lost 0 bases and the V segment lost 3 bases, leaving 4 bases of the junction unmatched. Germline V CDR1 and CDR2: SGDLS, YYNGEE. This CDR3 is built from 15 residues. CDR3 sequence (DNA): TGTGCCAGCAGCGCCCCAGGGGGTAGCACAGATACGCAGTATTTT. Encoded protein: CASSAPGGSTDTQYF.

The chain couples TRBV30 to TRBJ1-6; a weak D match, TRBD1 (6 bases). CDR1 GTSNPN and CDR2 SVGIG come from the germline V gene (reference sequence). V was trimmed by 4 bases and J by 9 bases, leaving 13 bases between them. The CDR3 sequence is 13 residues long. CDR3 sequence reads: CAWMQDRSSPLHF. CDR3 DNA sequence: TGTGCCTGGATGCAGGACAGATCTTCACCCCTCCACTTT.

V and J are TRBV4-3 and TRBJ2-4; 8 bases align to TRBD1. V gave up 2 bases and J gave up 8 bases; unmatched junction bases: 2. Germline-derived CDR1 and CDR2 are LGHNA and YSLEER. The CDR3 length is 13 residues. The DNA of the CDR3 is TGCGCCAGCAGCCAATACAGGGGGGACATTCAGTACTTC. Translated, it gives CASSQYRGDIQYF.

The V call is TRBV6-5, the J call TRBJ1-2, with TRBD1 matching over 8 bases. This CDR3 is built from 15 residues. Germline V CDR1 and CDR2: MNHEY, SVGAGI. V shed 0 bases and J 8 bases; nucleotides not matched to a gene: 8. CDR3 loop: CASSYSRTGLEGYTF. In DNA, the CDR3 is TGTGCCAGCAGTTACTCGAGGACAGGGCTGGAAGGCTACACCTTC.